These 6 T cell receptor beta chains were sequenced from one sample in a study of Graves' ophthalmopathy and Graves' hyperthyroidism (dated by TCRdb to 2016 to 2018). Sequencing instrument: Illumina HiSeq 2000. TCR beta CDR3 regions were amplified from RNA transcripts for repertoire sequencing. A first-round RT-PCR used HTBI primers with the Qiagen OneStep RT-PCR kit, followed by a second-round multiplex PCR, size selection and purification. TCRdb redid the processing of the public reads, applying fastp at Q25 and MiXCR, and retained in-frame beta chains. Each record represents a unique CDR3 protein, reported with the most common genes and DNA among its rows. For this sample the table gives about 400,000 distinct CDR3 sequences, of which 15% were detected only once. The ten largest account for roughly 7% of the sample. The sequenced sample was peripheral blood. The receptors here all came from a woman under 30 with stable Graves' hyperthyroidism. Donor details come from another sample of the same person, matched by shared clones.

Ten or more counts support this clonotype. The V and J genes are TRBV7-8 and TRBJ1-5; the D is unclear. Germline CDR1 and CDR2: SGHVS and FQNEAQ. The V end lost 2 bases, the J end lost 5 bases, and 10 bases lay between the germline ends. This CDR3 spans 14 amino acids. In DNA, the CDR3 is TGTGCCAGCAGCTTAAAGGTGGGGTATCAGCCCCAGCATTTT. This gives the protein CASSLKVGYQPQHF. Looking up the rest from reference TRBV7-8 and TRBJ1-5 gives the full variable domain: GAGVSQSPRYKVAKRGQDVALRCDPISGHVSLFWYQQALGQGPEFLTYFQNEAQLDKSGLPSDRFFAERPEGSVSTLKIQRTQQEDSAVYLCASSLKVGYQPQHFGDGTRLSIL.

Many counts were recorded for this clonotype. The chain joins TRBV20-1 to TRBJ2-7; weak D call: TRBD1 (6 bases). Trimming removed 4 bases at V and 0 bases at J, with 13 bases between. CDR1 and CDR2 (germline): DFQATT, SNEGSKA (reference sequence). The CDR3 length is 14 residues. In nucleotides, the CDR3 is TGCAGTGCTAATCACCAGGGGAGCTCCTACGAGCAGTACTTC. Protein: CSANHQGSSYEQYF.

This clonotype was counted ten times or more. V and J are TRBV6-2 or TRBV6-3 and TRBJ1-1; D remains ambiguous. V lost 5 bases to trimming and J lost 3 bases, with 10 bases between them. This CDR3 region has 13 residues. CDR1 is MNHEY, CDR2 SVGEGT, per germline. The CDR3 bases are TGTGCCAGCAGTGACTTAAGGGACACTGAAGCTTTCTTT. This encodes CASSDLRDTEAFF.

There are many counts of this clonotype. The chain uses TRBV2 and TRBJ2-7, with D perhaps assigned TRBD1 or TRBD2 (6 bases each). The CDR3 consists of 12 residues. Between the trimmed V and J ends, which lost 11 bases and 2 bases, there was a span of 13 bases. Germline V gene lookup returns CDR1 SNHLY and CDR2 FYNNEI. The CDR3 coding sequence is TGTGCCTCAGGGGAGGAGACCTACGAGCAGTACTTC. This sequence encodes CASGEETYEQYF.

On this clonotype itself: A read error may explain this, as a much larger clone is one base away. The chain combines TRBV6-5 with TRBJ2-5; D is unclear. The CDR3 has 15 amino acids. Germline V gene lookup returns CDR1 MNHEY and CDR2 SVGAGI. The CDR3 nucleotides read TGTGCCAGCAGTTACTCGCAGGCGAGGCAAGAGACCCGGTACTTC. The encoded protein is CASSYSQARQETRYF.

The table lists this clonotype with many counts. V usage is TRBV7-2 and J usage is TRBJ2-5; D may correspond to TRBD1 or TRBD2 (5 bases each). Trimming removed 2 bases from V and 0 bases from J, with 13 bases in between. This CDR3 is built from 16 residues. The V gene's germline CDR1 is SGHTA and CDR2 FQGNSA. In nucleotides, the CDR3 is TGTGCCAGCAGCTTAAGGGGTACGGGGTACCAAGAGACCCAGTACTTC. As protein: CASSLRGTGYQETQYF.